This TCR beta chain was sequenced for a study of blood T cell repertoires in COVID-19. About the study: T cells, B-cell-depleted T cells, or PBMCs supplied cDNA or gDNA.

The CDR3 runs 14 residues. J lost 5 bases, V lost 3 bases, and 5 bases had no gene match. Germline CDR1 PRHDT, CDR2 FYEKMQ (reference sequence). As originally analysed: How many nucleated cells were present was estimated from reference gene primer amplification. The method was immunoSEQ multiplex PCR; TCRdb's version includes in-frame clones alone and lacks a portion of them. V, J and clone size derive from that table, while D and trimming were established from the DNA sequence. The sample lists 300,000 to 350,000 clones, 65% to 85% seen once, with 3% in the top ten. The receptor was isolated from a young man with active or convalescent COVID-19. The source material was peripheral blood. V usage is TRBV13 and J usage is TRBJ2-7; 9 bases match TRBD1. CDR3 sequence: CASSLGTGFHEQYF. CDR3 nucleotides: TGTGCCAGCAGCTTGGGGACAGGGTTCCACGAGCAGTACTTC.